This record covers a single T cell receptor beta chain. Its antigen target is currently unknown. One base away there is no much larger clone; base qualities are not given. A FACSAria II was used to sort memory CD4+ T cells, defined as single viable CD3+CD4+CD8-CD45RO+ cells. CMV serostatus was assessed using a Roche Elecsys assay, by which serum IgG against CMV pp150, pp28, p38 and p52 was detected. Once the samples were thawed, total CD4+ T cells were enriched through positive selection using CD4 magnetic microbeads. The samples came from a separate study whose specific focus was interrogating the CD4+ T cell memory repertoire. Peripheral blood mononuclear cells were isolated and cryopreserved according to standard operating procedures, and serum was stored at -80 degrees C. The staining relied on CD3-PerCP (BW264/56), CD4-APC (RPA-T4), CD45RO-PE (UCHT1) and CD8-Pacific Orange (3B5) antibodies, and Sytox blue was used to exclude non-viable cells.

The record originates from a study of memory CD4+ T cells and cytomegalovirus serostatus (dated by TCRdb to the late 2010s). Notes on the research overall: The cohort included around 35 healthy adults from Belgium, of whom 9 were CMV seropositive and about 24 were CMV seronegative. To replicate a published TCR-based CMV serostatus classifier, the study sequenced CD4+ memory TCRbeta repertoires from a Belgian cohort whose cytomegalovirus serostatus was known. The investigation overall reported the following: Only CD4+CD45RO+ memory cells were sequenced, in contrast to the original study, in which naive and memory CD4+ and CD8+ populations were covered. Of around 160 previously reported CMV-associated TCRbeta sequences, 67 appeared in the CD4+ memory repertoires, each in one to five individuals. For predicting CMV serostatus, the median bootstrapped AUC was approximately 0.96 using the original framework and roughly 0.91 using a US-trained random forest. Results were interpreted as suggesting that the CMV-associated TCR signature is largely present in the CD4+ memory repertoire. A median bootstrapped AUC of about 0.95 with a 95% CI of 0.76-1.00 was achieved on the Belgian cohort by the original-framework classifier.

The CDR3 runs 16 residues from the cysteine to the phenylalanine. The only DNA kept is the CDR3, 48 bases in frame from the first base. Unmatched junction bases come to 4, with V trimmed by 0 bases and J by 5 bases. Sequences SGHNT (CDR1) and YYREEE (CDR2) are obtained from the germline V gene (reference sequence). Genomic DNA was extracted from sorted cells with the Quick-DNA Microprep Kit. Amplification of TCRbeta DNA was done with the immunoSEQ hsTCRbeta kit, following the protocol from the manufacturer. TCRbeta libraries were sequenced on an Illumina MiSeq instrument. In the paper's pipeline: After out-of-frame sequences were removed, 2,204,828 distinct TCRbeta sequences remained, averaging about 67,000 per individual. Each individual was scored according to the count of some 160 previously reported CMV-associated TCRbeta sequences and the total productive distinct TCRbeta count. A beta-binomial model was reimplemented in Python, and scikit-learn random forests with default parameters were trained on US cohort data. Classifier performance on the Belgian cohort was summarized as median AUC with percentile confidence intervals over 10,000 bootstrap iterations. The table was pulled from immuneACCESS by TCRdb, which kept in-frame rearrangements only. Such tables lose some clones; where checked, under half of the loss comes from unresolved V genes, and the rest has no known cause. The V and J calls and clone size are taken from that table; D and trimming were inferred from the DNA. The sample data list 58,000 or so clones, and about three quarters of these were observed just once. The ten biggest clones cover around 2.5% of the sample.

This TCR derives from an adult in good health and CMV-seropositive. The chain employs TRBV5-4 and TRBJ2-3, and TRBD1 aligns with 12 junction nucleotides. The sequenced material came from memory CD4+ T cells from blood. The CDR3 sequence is CASSLGDRGPGDTQYF. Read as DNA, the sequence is TGTGCCAGCAGCTTGGGGGACAGGGGGCCCGGAGATACGCAGTATTTT.